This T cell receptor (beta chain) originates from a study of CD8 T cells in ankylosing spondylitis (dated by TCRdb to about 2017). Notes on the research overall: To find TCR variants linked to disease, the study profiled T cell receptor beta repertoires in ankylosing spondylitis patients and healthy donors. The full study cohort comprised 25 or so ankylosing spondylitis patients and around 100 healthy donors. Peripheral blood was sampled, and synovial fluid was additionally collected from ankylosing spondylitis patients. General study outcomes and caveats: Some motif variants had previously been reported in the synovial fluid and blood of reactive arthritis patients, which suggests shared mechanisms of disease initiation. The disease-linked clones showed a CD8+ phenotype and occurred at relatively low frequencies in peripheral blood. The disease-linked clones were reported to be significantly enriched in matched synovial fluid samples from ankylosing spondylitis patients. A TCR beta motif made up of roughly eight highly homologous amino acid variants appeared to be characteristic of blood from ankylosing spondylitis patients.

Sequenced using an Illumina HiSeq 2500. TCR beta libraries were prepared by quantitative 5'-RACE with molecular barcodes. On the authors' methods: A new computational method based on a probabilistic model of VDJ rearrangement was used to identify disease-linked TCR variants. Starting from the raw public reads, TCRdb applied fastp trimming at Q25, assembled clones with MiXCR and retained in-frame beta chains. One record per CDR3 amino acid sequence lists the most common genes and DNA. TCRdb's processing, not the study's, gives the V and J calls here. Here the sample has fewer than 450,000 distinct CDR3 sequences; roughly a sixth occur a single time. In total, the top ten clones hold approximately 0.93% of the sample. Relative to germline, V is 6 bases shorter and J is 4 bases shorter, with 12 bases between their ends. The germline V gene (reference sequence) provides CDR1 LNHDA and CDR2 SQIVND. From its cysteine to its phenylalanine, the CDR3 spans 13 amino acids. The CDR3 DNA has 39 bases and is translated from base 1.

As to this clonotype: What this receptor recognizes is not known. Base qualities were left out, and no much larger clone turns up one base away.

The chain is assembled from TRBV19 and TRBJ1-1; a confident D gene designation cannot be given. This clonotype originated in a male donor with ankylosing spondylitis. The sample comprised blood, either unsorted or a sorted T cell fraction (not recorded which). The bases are TGTGCCAGTAGACGGGGTTTGATCACTGAAGCTTTCTTT. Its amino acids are CASRRGLITEAFF.